Shown below are 12 T cell receptor beta chains from a single sample sequenced in a study of CD8+CD57+ T cells in acquired aplastic anemia. Patients included in sequencing had previously demonstrated CD8+CD57+ cell expansion by flow cytometry. Genomic DNA constituted the template upon which TCR beta VDJ and CDR3 profiling was performed. TCRdb called the reads again in MiXCR, with one record for every CDR3 protein. The data show over 150,000 distinct CDR3 sequences, about 48% seen once. Sample: sorted CD4+, CD8+, or CD8+CD57+ T cells (not recorded which) from PBMCs. All receptors derive from a human donor with aplastic anemia.

On this clonotype: The junction departs from germline at one end; a sequencing error may be responsible. The CDR3 region is CASSRLVETRYF. The CDR3 region has the DNA TGTGCCAGCAGCCGTCTGGTAGAGACCCGGTACTTC. The rearrangement joins TRBV14 to TRBJ2-5; the D is unclear. This CDR3 contains 12 residues. The germline V gene encodes CDR1 SGHDN and CDR2 FVKESK.

The DNA of the CDR3 is TGCGCCAGCAGCTTGGGGGCTAGCGGCCGGACGCAGTATTTT. Its protein is CASSLGASGRTQYF. The chain carries TRBV5-1 and TRBJ2-3, with TRBD2 identical over 7 bases. V lost 0 bases to trimming and J lost 9 bases; unmatched junction nucleotides: 7. Germline V gives CDR1 SGHRS, CDR2 YFSETQ. The length of the CDR3 is 14 residues.

This clonotype has a count of ten or more. The chain is built from TRBV7-9 and TRBJ2-5; 8 bases fit TRBD2. The ends lost 5 bases at V and 5 bases at J; junction bases unmatched: 1. The CDR3 spans 12 residues. Germline V CDR1 and CDR2: SEHNR, FQNEAQ (reference sequence). For the CDR3, the DNA is TGTGCCAGCAGCGGCGGGGGGGAGACCCAGTACTTC. The encoded protein is CASSGGGETQYF.

The table lists this clonotype with a count of one. The chain has TRBV2 and TRBJ2-7, with 8 bases fitting TRBD1. There are 14 residues in the CDR3. CDR1 and CDR2 from the germline V gene are SNHLY and FYNNEI. V was pared by 3 bases and J by 0 bases, with 1 base of the junction left unmatched. CDR3: CASSEGQVSYEQYF. DNA for the CDR3: TGTGCCAGCAGTGAGGGACAGGTCTCCTACGAGCAGTACTTC.

This clonotype was found once. The J gene is TRBJ2-2, the V gene TRBV10-3; D might be TRBD1 (5 bases). CDR3 length: 15 residues. Germline values: CDR1 ENHRY, CDR2 SYGVKD. Trimming removed 0 bases at V and 6 bases at J, with 11 bases between. CDR3 protein: CAISESAGLPGELFF. The CDR3 DNA sequence: TGTGCCATCAGTGAGTCGGCAGGGCTCCCCGGGGAGCTGTTTTTT.

The rearrangement uses TRBV10-3 and TRBJ2-1; D remains unclear. In germline, CDR1 is ENHRY, CDR2 SYGVKD. The CDR3 is 13 residues long. V dropped 2 bases and J dropped 5 bases, with 7 bases sitting between them. The CDR3 bases are TGTGCCATCAGTGAGACGACCGACAATGAGCAGTTCTTC. It encodes CAISETTDNEQFF.

At least ten counts were recorded for this clonotype. CDR3 in amino acids: CASSHSQPIGQEISYEQYF. CDR3 in DNA: TGTGCCAGCAGCCATTCCCAACCCATTGGACAGGAAATTTCCTACGAGCAGTACTTC. This sequence joins TRBV4-2 and TRBJ2-7; TRBD1 matches 7 bases. J was trimmed by 1 base and V by 3 bases; bases with no gene match: 18. CDR3 length equals 19 residues. The germline gives CDR1 LGHNA, CDR2 YNFKEQ.

This chain links TRBV20-1 with TRBJ2-5; D might be TRBD1 or TRBD2, each matching 5 bases. The CDR3 contains 13 residues. V was pared by 1 base and J by 2 bases, with 8 bases between. Germline V lookup: CDR1 DFQATT, CDR2 SNEGSKA (reference sequence). The CDR3 sequence: CSARAGRQETQYF. CDR3 coding DNA: TGCAGTGCTAGAGCGGGACGACAAGAGACCCAGTACTTC.

V is TRBV2 and J is TRBJ2-3, with 10 bases that match TRBD2. Trimming cost V 8 bases and J 2 bases; bases outside gene matches: 4. The CDR3 extends over 14 amino acids. The germline V gene has CDR1 SNHLY and CDR2 FYNNEI. The CDR3 region has the DNA TGTGCCAGCGCCGGACTAGCGGACACAGATACGCAGTATTTT. It codes for CASAGLADTDTQYF.

About this clonotype: It is likely a read error, because the conserved phenylalanine at the end of the CDR3 is missing. The chain joins TRBV20-1 to TRBJ1-1; D is ambiguous. The CDR3 is 12 residues long. Germline V gene lookup returns CDR1 DFQATT and CDR2 SNEGSKA (reference sequence). V lost 6 bases and J 0 bases, leaving 8 bases between the germline ends. CDR3 amino acids: CSATSMNTEAFL. The CDR3 coding sequence is TGCAGTGCCACATCCATGAACACTGAAGCTTTCCTT.

At least ten counts were recorded for this clonotype. The rearrangement joins TRBV7-9 to TRBJ2-7; 10 bases map to TRBD1. This CDR3 is 16 amino acids long. Germline V gene sequence: CDR1 SEHNR, CDR2 FQNEAQ (reference sequence). J was trimmed by 3 bases and V by 5 bases; bases with no gene match: 10. This CDR3 reads CASSRTRTGGNYEQYF. CDR3 nucleotide sequence: TGTGCCAGCAGCCGAACTCGGACAGGGGGAAACTACGAGCAGTACTTC.

This clonotype was recorded at least ten times. This sequence joins TRBV6-1 and TRBJ2-7, with 8 bases that match TRBD1. Per the germline V gene, CDR1 is MNHNS and CDR2 is SASEGT. The CDR3 has 14 amino acids. V dropped 6 bases and J dropped 7; count of bases not matched to a gene: 11. CDR3 amino acids: CASSPRGQSREQYF. The CDR3 DNA reads as TGTGCCAGCAGCCCCAGGGGGCAGAGTAGGGAGCAGTACTTC.